Each of the 15 T cell receptor beta chains below was sequenced from the same sample in a study of metastatic and nonmetastatic thyroid tumors (dated by TCRdb to 2019 to 2021). The library was built by means of PCR. Sequencing used an Illumina HiSeq 4000. TCRdb handled the public reads itself, with Q25 trimming in fastp and clone calling in MiXCR, and kept productive beta chains. The sample table contains some 15,000 clones; only one count was recorded for roughly 22% of them. 21% of the sample lies in the top ten. None of the patients had been given any treatment before thyroid surgery. Sequences were obtained from adjacent normal tissue. These receptors were obtained from a female donor with papillary thyroid cancer or a benign thyroid nodule (not recorded which). Some clones in this sample may be carry-over from other donors' samples.

In this sample, this clone turned up a few times. The CDR3 DNA reads TGTGCCAGCATCCCCCACGGGACGGTGAACACTGAAGCTTTCTTT. This sequence encodes CASIPHGTVNTEAFF. The rearrangement links TRBV6-1 to TRBJ1-1; TRBD1 might be the D (5 bases). The germline gives CDR1 MNHNS, CDR2 SASEGT. V lost 7 bases and J 0 bases, leaving 15 bases between the germline ends. This CDR3 comprises 15 residues.

This clone was picked up many times. The V call is TRBV12-3 or TRBV12-4, the J call TRBJ2-1; TRBD2 matches 7 bases. The CDR3 covers 15 residues. Unmatched junction bases numbered 4, after V lost 2 bases and J lost 3 bases. CDR3 sequence: CASSLPSGDYNEQFF. In DNA form, the CDR3 reads TGTGCCAGCAGTTTACCTAGCGGTGACTACAATGAGCAGTTCTTC.

The rearrangement joins TRBV6-1 to TRBJ2-1, with 13 bases lining up with TRBD2. The V gene end was trimmed by 6 bases and the J gene end by 7 bases; junction bases not matched to a gene: 6. Per the germline V gene, CDR1 is MNHNS and CDR2 is SASEGT. This CDR3 comprises 15 residues. Here the CDR3 DNA reads TGTGCCAGCAGCCTGACTAGCGGGAGGTGGAATGAGCAGTTCTTC. Its protein product is CASSLTSGRWNEQFF.

In nucleotides, the CDR3 is TGTGCCAGCAGGCCACAGGGGAACACCGGGGAGCTGTTTTTT. Encoded protein: CASRPQGNTGELFF. This chain uses TRBV27 with TRBJ2-2, with a tentative D call TRBD1 (6 bases). V was trimmed by 6 bases and J by 1 base, leaving 9 bases between them. The germline V gene has CDR1 MNHEY and CDR2 SMNVEV (reference sequence). The CDR3 loop spans 14 amino acids.

This rearrangement joins TRBV7-8 to TRBJ2-7, with D maybe TRBD1 (5 bases). This CDR3 contains 14 residues. Trimming pared 6 bases from V and 3 bases from J, leaving 15 bases between. Looked up from germline, CDR1 is SGHVS and CDR2 is FQNEAQ. The CDR3 reads CASSLKTVDYEQYF. DNA of the CDR3: TGTGCCAGCAGTCTTAAGACAGTCGACTACGAGCAGTACTTC. The whole variable domain, filled in from reference TRBV7-8 and TRBJ2-7, reads GAGVSQSPRYKVAKRGQDVALRCDPISGHVSLFWYQQALGQGPEFLTYFQNEAQLDKSGLPSDRFFAERPEGSVSTLKIQRTQQEDSAVYLCASSLKTVDYEQYFGPGTRLTVT.

This clone was detected only a few times. The CDR3: CASSQRQAGGYTF. CDR3 nucleotides: TGTGCCAGCAGCCAAAGACAGGCGGGGGGCTACACCTTC. V usage is TRBV3-1 and J usage is TRBJ1-2; tentative D call: TRBD1 (6 bases). V lost 2 bases and J lost 8, with 12 bases in between. The CDR3 consists of 13 residues. CDR1 LGHDT and CDR2 YNNKEL come from the germline V gene (reference sequence).

In this sample, this clone turned up a few times. The gene calls are TRBV15 and TRBJ2-7; the D gene is possibly TRBD1 (6 bases). The length of the CDR3 is 16 residues. Germline lookup yields CDR1 LNHNV and CDR2 YYDKDF (reference sequence). Trimming took 0 bases from V and 2 from J, leaving 14 bases between them. CDR3 amino acids: CATSRDGGARAYEQYF. The CDR3 DNA sequence: TGTGCCACCAGCAGAGATGGGGGCGCTCGGGCCTACGAGCAGTACTTC.

The sample holds a few counts of this clone. The V gene is TRBV6-2 or TRBV6-3, the J gene TRBJ1-1; maybe TRBD1 (6 bases). V gave up 6 bases and J gave up 3 bases, with 14 bases separating them. The length of the CDR3 is 14 residues. The V gene's germline CDR1 is MNHEY and CDR2 SVGEGT. CDR3 protein: CASSLTGIDTEAFF. CDR3 sequence (DNA): TGTGCCAGCAGCCTCACAGGGATTGACACTGAAGCTTTCTTT.

As regards this clone: A much larger clone lies a single base off, so this may be a read error. CDR3: CASSLGLASTGTQYF. In DNA form, the CDR3 reads TGTGCCAGCAGTCTCGGACTAGCGTCTACAGGTACGCAGTATTTT. The chain joins TRBV12-3 or TRBV12-4 to TRBJ2-3, with TRBD2 matching 9 bases. This CDR3 comprises 15 residues.

This clone occurred a few times. The chain has TRBV27 and TRBJ2-6, with 10 bases aligning to TRBD1. J gave up 2 bases and V 6 bases, and 7 bases lay outside the gene matches. This CDR3 has 17 residues. Germline values: CDR1 MNHEY, CDR2 SMNVEV (reference sequence). DNA for the CDR3: TGTGCCAGCAGGGAGGGACAGGGGACGACTGGGGCCAACGTCCTGACTTTC. Translating gives CASREGQGTTGANVLTF.

V gene TRBV2 combines with J gene TRBJ1-1, with a tentative D call TRBD1 (5 bases). This CDR3 is built from 14 residues. Germline V CDR1 and CDR2: SNHLY, FYNNEI. V was shortened by 3 bases and J by 3 bases, with 11 bases between the two germline ends. CDR3 residues: CASSEGGADTEAFF. DNA of the CDR3: TGTGCCAGCAGTGAGGGGGGAGCGGACACTGAAGCTTTCTTT.

This clone was observed a few times. The CDR3 protein is CASSRTPGLAGTPGELFF. The DNA for the CDR3 is TGTGCCAGCAGCAGAACACCGGGACTAGCGGGAACCCCCGGGGAGCTGTTTTTT. The chain joins TRBV13 to TRBJ2-2; 13 bases fit TRBD2. The CDR3 spans 18 residues. The V segment lost 5 bases and the J segment 6 bases; nucleotides outside the gene matches: 12. Germline CDR1 PRHDT, CDR2 FYEKMQ (reference sequence).

The chain recombines TRBV6-1 with TRBJ1-2, with D possibly being TRBD1 (5 bases). Germline values: CDR1 MNHNS, CDR2 SASEGT. V shed 0 bases and J shed 1 base, with 9 bases lying between them. The CDR3 runs 15 residues. CDR3 in DNA: TGTGCCAGCAGTGAAGCGGGGGGAGTTAACTATGGCTACACCTTC. Amino acids: CASSEAGGVNYGYTF.

This clone was recorded a few times. The rearrangement links TRBV20-1 to TRBJ2-7, with 7 bases lining up with TRBD2. The germline V gene encodes CDR1 DFQATT and CDR2 SNEGSKA (reference sequence). Losses at the gene ends were 6 bases for V and 8 bases for J; bases not matched to a gene: 19. CDR3 length: 15 residues. CDR3 sequence reads: CSAIKPMAGVAQQYF. The CDR3 region has the DNA TGCAGTGCCATAAAGCCCATGGCGGGAGTCGCACAGCAGTACTTC.

The chain links TRBV11-2 to TRBJ1-6; D perhaps matches TRBD1 (6 bases). Trimming removed 4 bases at V and 8 bases at J, with 18 bases between. The CDR3 is 16 residues long. Per the germline V gene, CDR1 is SGHAT and CDR2 is FQNNGV. CDR3 DNA: TGTGCCAGCAGCTCTCGAGGGGGGCCAGGGGATTCACCCCTCCACTTT. This gives the protein CASSSRGGPGDSPLHF.